The rows below give T cell receptor beta chains drawn from one sample of a study of regulatory T cells in long-lasting Graves disease. TCRdb re-called the multiplex PCR reads through MiXCR, storing one row per CDR3 protein. Among about 450,000 distinct CDR3 sequences listed, around 15% were seen once. These data also featured in a second study, about T cells in Graves' hyperthyroidism and ophthalmopathy.

Sample: peripheral blood mononuclear cells (PBMCs), taken at new diagnosis, from a patient treated with antithyroid drugs. All receptors derive from a woman in her forties or fifties with Graves disease. Both conserved end residues are part of each CDR3. D genes are given only for firm matches. Clone sizes are given selectively: once, few, many, or a class where the clone is expanded.

cdr3_nt | cdr3_aa | d_call | v_call | clone_size | j_call
TGTGCCAGCAGTGTAAGGGACAACTATGGCTACACCTTC | CASSVRDNYGYTF | . | TRBV25-1 | . | TRBJ1-2
TGTGCCAGTAGAAGGGGTTCTTATCAGCCCCAGCATTTT | CASRRGSYQPQHF | . | TRBV12-3/TRBV12-4 | . | TRBJ1-5
TGTGCCAGCAGTCTCTGGGACAGCGGCTACAATGAGCAGTTCTTC | CASSLWDSGYNEQFF | TRBD1 | TRBV12-3/TRBV12-4 | many | TRBJ2-1
TGTGCCAGTAGTAAACAACCGGGACAGGGGGGGGGCACTGAAGCTTTCTTT | CASSKQPGQGGGTEAFF | TRBD1 | TRBV19 | few | TRBJ1-1
TGTGCCAGCTCACCACTAGAGGAGTCGCACACTGAAGCTTTCTTT | CASSPLEESHTEAFF | . | TRBV18 | many | TRBJ1-1
TGTGCCAGCAGCCAAGCCCCTAACAGGGCCAGCTCCTACAATGAGCAGTTCTTC | CASSQAPNRASSYNEQFF | . | TRBV3-1 | . | TRBJ2-1
TGTGCCAGCAGCCAAGTCGAGGGGGCCAATTCACCCCTCCACTTT | CASSQVEGANSPLHF | TRBD1 | TRBV3-1 | . | TRBJ1-6
TGTGCCAGCAGCACGACAGGGGGCCGGGGTCAGCCCCAGCATTTT | CASSTTGGRGQPQHF | TRBD1 | TRBV7-2 | many | TRBJ1-5
TGCGCCAGCAGCCAAGGGGGCAGGGTCTATAATTCACCCCTCCACTTT | CASSQGGRVYNSPLHF | . | TRBV4-1 | . | TRBJ1-6
TGTGCCAGTAGTAGTGGGAGAGGGTTATACTATGGCTACACCTTC | CASSSGRGLYYGYTF | . | TRBV19 | few | TRBJ1-2
TGCAGTGCTAGTCGTAGCGGGGCTAGCACAGATACGCAGTATTTT | CSASRSGASTDTQYF | TRBD2 | TRBV20-1 | few | TRBJ2-3
TGTGCCAGCAGTTCCATCTATGGCTACACCTTC | CASSSIYGYTF | . | TRBV28 | many | TRBJ1-2
TGTGCCAGCGGTGGCCCCCAGACCTACGAGCAGTACTTC | CASGGPQTYEQYF | . | TRBV2 | many | TRBJ2-7
TGTGCCAGCTCAGGACTAGCTATTTACAATGAGCAGTTCTTC | CASSGLAIYNEQFF | TRBD2 | TRBV7-6 | once | TRBJ2-1
TGTGCCTGGAGTGAGAGGGAGGGTGGCGAGCAGTACTTC | CAWSEREGGEQYF | TRBD2 | TRBV30 | few | TRBJ2-7
TGTGCCAGCAGCCAAGATTGGGGACCGGGACTAGCGGGAGGAGGTACAGATACGCAGTATTTT | CASSQDWGPGLAGGGTDTQYF | TRBD2 | TRBV4-2 | . | TRBJ2-3
TGCAGTGCTAGAGTAGGCCAGTCAAGCTACAATGAGCAGTTCTTC | CSARVGQSSYNEQFF | . | TRBV20-1 | . | TRBJ2-1
TGCAGTGCTAGAACCCCACTAGCGGGAGGGCCCTACGAGCAGTACTTC | CSARTPLAGGPYEQYF | TRBD2 | TRBV20-1 | many | TRBJ2-7
TGTGCCAGCAGCTTACTGGGACTAGAGGACAATGAGCAGTTCTTC | CASSLLGLEDNEQFF | TRBD2 | TRBV7-2 | many | TRBJ2-1
TGTGCCAGCAGTTTACCGGAGGCCAACTCTGGGGCCAACGTCCTGACTTTC | CASSLPEANSGANVLTF | . | TRBV12-3/TRBV12-4 | many | TRBJ2-6
TGTGCCAGCAGGGCACAGGGGCTAAGCTCCTACAATGAGCAGTTCTTC | CASRAQGLSSYNEQFF | TRBD1 | TRBV12-3/TRBV12-4 | many | TRBJ2-1
TGCAGTGCAAGGACGGGTACCTACGAGCAGTACTTC | CSARTGTYEQYF | . | TRBV20-1 | few | TRBJ2-7
TGCGCCAGCACCCGGGACTCCGGCATGAACACTGAAGCTTTCTTT | CASTRDSGMNTEAFF | . | TRBV5-1 | . | TRBJ1-1
TGTGCCAGCAGTCCCGAGACAGGGGGGTATGATACGCAGTATTTT | CASSPETGGYDTQYF | TRBD1 | TRBV27 | few | TRBJ2-3
TGTGCCAGCAGCGTAGGGGGGGGTAGCGGGAGCTACAATGAGCAGTTCTTC | CASSVGGGSGSYNEQFF | TRBD2 | TRBV9 | . | TRBJ2-1
TGTGCCTGGAGCACAACAGGGAATCGGGCGGAAAAACTGTTTTTT | CAWSTTGNRAEKLFF | . | TRBV30 | . | TRBJ1-4
TGCGCCAGCAGCTTGGAACAGGGCAATCAGCCCCAGCATTTT | CASSLEQGNQPQHF | . | TRBV5-1 | many | TRBJ1-5
TGCAGTGCTAGAGGCCCAGGGGGGTACCAAGAGACCCAGTACTTC | CSARGPGGYQETQYF | . | TRBV20-1 | few | TRBJ2-5
TGTGCCAGCAGTGATTTGACAGGGGGCAACTACGAGCAGTACTTC | CASSDLTGGNYEQYF | TRBD1 | TRBV6-1 | many | TRBJ2-7
TGTGCCAACAGTTCCCGACAGGGGGATACTGAAGCTTTCTTT | CANSSRQGDTEAFF | TRBD1 | TRBV12-3/TRBV12-4 | many | TRBJ1-1
TGCAGCGTGGGGATCTCCTACGAGCAGTACTTC | CSVGISYEQYF | . | TRBV29-1 | . | TRBJ2-7
TGTGCCAGTAGTAACCCGACAGGGAACCATGGCTACACCTTC | CASSNPTGNHGYTF | TRBD1 | TRBV19 | . | TRBJ1-2
TGTGCCAGCGCCGGGGGGGGGAGCAACCACAATGAGCAGTTCTTC | CASAGGGSNHNEQFF | TRBD2 | TRBV28 | many | TRBJ2-1
TGTGCCAGCAGCGTAGGTCCCTTTACAGGGGTCCCATTCTTGAACACCGGGGAGCTGTTTTTT | CASSVGPFTGVPFLNTGELFF | TRBD1 | TRBV9 | . | TRBJ2-2
TGTGCCATCAGTTCCCTGTCGGCGGGAGTCGTCGAGCAGTACTTC | CAISSLSAGVVEQYF | TRBD2 | TRBV10-3 | . | TRBJ2-7
TGCAGTGCTAGAGATCCCGGCTGGATTTCCGTTTTT | CSARDPGWISVF | . | TRBV20-1 | . | TRBJ1-6
TGCAGCGTTGAAGATCAAATGAATAGCGGAGGTTCCCAGTACTTC | CSVEDQMNSGGSQYF | . | TRBV29-1 | many | TRBJ2-5
TGCAGTGCTAGAGGACCGCTGGCGGGAGGGACAGATACGCAGTATTTT | CSARGPLAGGTDTQYF | TRBD2 | TRBV20-1 | many | TRBJ2-3
TGTGCCAGCAGGATTAAGACTAGCGGGACGAACACCGGGGAGCTGTTTTTT | CASRIKTSGTNTGELFF | TRBD2 | TRBV2 | once | TRBJ2-2
TGCAGTGCTAACGGACGAGGCGGGACTAGCAGTTACACCGGGGAGCTGTTTTTT | CSANGRGGTSSYTGELFF | TRBD2 | TRBV20-1 | once | TRBJ2-2
TGTGCCAGCAGTTCACCGACAGGCCTCGAAGTGACCCAGTACTTC | CASSSPTGLEVTQYF | . | TRBV27 | few | TRBJ2-5
TGTGCCAGCAGCTTACAAATGCCCCTAGCGGGGGGGGCCCAGCAGTTCTTC | CASSLQMPLAGGAQQFF | TRBD2 | TRBV7-2 | many | TRBJ2-1
TGTGCCACCAGCGGACTACAGGGCTACGAGCAGTACTTC | CATSGLQGYEQYF | . | TRBV15 | many | TRBJ2-7
TGTGCCAGCAGCCCCGGGACTAGCGATAACGAGCAGTACTTC | CASSPGTSDNEQYF | TRBD2 | TRBV2 | . | TRBJ2-7
TGCGCCAGCAGCCAAGTACTTTTGAGCAATCAGCCCCAGCATTTT | CASSQVLLSNQPQHF | . | TRBV4-1 | . | TRBJ1-5
TGTGCCATCAGTGGGGATCCAACGGGGGAGCTGTTTTTT | CAISGDPTGELFF | . | TRBV10-3 | . | TRBJ2-2
TGTGCCAGTAGTATTCCGAGCGGGAGTGTCTCCGGGGAGCTGTTTTTT | CASSIPSGSVSGELFF | TRBD2 | TRBV19 | . | TRBJ2-2
TGCGCCAGCAGCTTGGTTGCCGGGACTAGCGGGAGCTCCAACTACGAGCAGTACTTC | CASSLVAGTSGSSNYEQYF | TRBD2 | TRBV5-1 | many | TRBJ2-7
TGTGCCAGCACCCCGGGACAGGGGACCGGGGAGCTGTTTTTT | CASTPGQGTGELFF | TRBD1 | TRBV9 | . | TRBJ2-2
TGTGCCAGCAGCTTAGGCAGGACCTACTACGAGCAGTACTTC | CASSLGRTYYEQYF | . | TRBV13 | many | TRBJ2-7
TGTGCCAGCAGCTGGGACGGTACGAACACCGGGGAGCTGTTTTTT | CASSWDGTNTGELFF | . | TRBV5-4 | . | TRBJ2-2
TGTGCCAGCAGGACCTCAGGAGATAGCAATCAGCCCCAGCATTTT | CASRTSGDSNQPQHF | . | TRBV6-1 | few | TRBJ1-5
TGCAGTGCACCCACTAGCGGGAGCCGGTATGAGCAGTTCTTC | CSAPTSGSRYEQFF | TRBD2 | TRBV20-1 | . | TRBJ2-1
TGCAGCGTTGAACTTCTAGCGGGCGGGGAGCTGTTTTTT | CSVELLAGGELFF | TRBD2 | TRBV29-1 | many | TRBJ2-2